This TCR beta chain is drawn from a study of radiotherapy plus CTLA-4 blockade in lung cancer. Looked up from germline, CDR1 is KGHSH and CDR2 is LQKENI. V lost 3 bases to trimming and J lost 10 bases; unmatched junction nucleotides: 7. This CDR3 region has 15 residues. Profiled with immunoSEQ multiplex PCR; TCRdb holds only in-frame clones, not every one. This table holds about 80,000 clones, approximately 80% found once. This clonotype was obtained from a human donor with non-small cell lung cancer who had stable disease on radiotherapy plus ipilimumab. The chain carries TRBV18 and TRBJ1-4, with TRBD1 matching over 11 bases. The sample in question was peripheral blood, obtained from a patient treated with radiotherapy plus ipilimumab. The CDR3 bases are TGTGCCAGCTCACCTTTATCGGGACAGGGGGGAAAACTGTTTTTT. It codes for CASSPLSGQGGKLFF.